This is a list of T cell receptor beta chains from one sample in a study of blood T cell repertoires in COVID-19. Sequencing used immunoSEQ multiplex PCR; TCRdb keeps in-frame clones, though not all of them. The top ten hold over 1.5% of the sample, which has 75,000 to 95,000 clones, around nine tenths seen once. Sequenced material: peripheral blood. The receptor source for this set is a man aged 55 to 70 with acute or convalescent COVID-19. Each CDR3 is given with its conserved first and last residue. A D gene is named only where the DNA matches it firmly. Only some rows state a clone size, as once, few, many or a class for expanded clones.

. | TRBJ2-1 | TRBV10-3 | . | CAISETEYNEQFF | TGTGCCATCAGTGAGACCGAGTACAATGAGCAGTTCTTC
TRBD2 | TRBJ2-5 | TRBV5-1 | . | CASSASGTREETQYF | TGCGCCAGCAGCGCGAGCGGGACCCGGGAAGAGACCCAGTACTTC
. | TRBJ2-7 | TRBV6-1 | . | CASSETFSYEQYF | TGTGCCAGCAGTGAAACATTTTCCTACGAGCAGTACTTC
. | TRBJ1-1 | TRBV7-9 | once | CASSSTRGTEAFF | TGTGCCAGCAGCTCAACTAGAGGCACTGAAGCTTTCTTT
TRBD1 | TRBJ1-2 | TRBV29-1 | once | CSLQPGTGETNTF | TGCAGCCTTCAACCGGGGACAGGGGAGACTAACACCTTC
TRBD1 | TRBJ1-4 | TRBV6-5 | . | CASRIQGAGEKLFF | TGTGCCAGCAGGATACAGGGGGCGGGAGAAAAACTGTTTTTT
TRBD2 | TRBJ2-7 | TRBV11-2 | . | CASSPTSGELYEQYF | TGTGCCAGCAGCCCGACTAGCGGGGAACTCTACGAGCAGTACTTC
TRBD1 | TRBJ2-7 | TRBV19 | once | CASSMDEDRGSYEQYF | TGTGCCAGTAGTATGGACGAAGACAGGGGGAGCTACGAGCAGTACTTC
TRBD2 | TRBJ2-1 | TRBV5-5 | . | CASSSGLAGGPYNEQFF | TGTGCCAGCAGCTCGGGACTAGCGGGAGGGCCTTACAATGAGCAGTTCTTC
. | TRBJ2-2 | TRBV6-2/TRBV6-3 | once | CASSRSLGGRRGTGELFF | TGTGCCAGCAGCCGCTCTCTTGGGGGCAGGCGTGGCACCGGGGAGCTGTTTTTT
. | TRBJ2-7 | TRBV11-2 | . | CASSSSELASYEQYF | TGTGCCAGCAGCTCCTCGGAACTAGCTTCCTACGAGCAGTACTTC
TRBD2 | TRBJ2-3 | TRBV18 | . | CASFSGWRSGTIDTQYF | TGTGCCAGCTTCTCTGGTTGGCGTAGCGGGACGATCGATACGCAGTATTTT
TRBD2 | TRBJ2-3 | TRBV7-2 | . | CASSLLAGGIDTQYF | TGTGCCAGCAGCTTGCTAGCGGGAGGTATAGATACGCAGTATTTT
. | TRBJ2-7 | TRBV2 | . | CASSEASAGLLYEQYF | TGTGCCAGCAGTGAAGCGTCGGCGGGCCTCCTCTACGAGCAGTACTTC
. | TRBJ2-1 | TRBV14 | . | CASSHVTVGGFYNEQFF | TGTGCCAGCAGTCATGTGACGGTAGGGGGTTTCTACAATGAGCAGTTCTTC
TRBD1 | TRBJ2-5 | TRBV24-1 | . | CATGQGGGALRAQETQYF | TGTGCCACTGGACAGGGTGGAGGGGCCTTGAGGGCCCAAGAGACCCAGTACTTC
. | TRBJ2-7 | TRBV7-9 | . | CASSFRSTGEGYEQYF | TGTGCCAGCAGCTTTCGATCGACAGGGGAGGGTTACGAGCAGTACTTC
. | TRBJ2-1 | TRBV7-9 | . | CASSQQQGLGYEQFF | TGTGCCAGCAGCCAGCAGCAGGGCCTAGGTTATGAGCAGTTCTTC
TRBD1 | TRBJ2-4 | TRBV5-4 | once | CASSGGSTGPGNIQYF | TGTGCCAGCAGCGGTGGGTCGACAGGGCCCGGAAACATTCAGTACTTC
. | TRBJ2-1 | TRBV7-3 | . | CASSQRRAHYNEQFF | TGTGCCAGCAGCCAGCGGAGGGCCCACTACAATGAGCAGTTCTTC
TRBD1 | TRBJ2-1 | TRBV7-2 | . | CASSPGTTYARTGVEQFF | TGTGCCAGCAGCCCAGGCACGACTTACGCTAGGACAGGGGTTGAGCAGTTCTTC
. | TRBJ2-3 | TRBV18 | . | CASSPLRSTDTQYF | TGTGCCAGCTCACCACTACGGAGCACAGATACGCAGTATTTT
TRBD2 | TRBJ2-7 | TRBV19 | . | CASSIRGGMAYEQYF | TGTGCCAGTAGTATACGGGGGGGGATGGCCTACGAGCAGTACTTC
. | TRBJ2-4 | TRBV24-1 | . | CATSDLSGNIQYF | TGTGCCACCAGTGATTTGTCGGGGAACATTCAGTACTTC
TRBD2 | TRBJ2-7 | TRBV28 | . | CASSEAGGYDEQYF | TGTGCCAGCAGTGAAGCGGGAGGATATGACGAGCAGTACTTC
. | TRBJ2-1 | TRBV7-3 | . | CASGVEYHNEQFF | TGTGCCAGCGGAGTGGAGTACCACAATGAGCAGTTCTTC
. | TRBJ2-1 | TRBV11-2 | . | CASSSSRENEQFF | TGTGCCAGCAGCTCTAGTAGGGAGAATGAGCAGTTCTTC
TRBD1 | TRBJ1-1 | TRBV27 | . | CASSIYRGQGRAFF | TGTGCCAGCAGTATATACAGGGGGCAAGGTAGGGCTTTCTTT
TRBD1 | TRBJ2-5 | TRBV2 | . | CASRTGWETQYF | TGTGCCAGCAGGACAGGGTGGGAGACCCAGTACTTC
TRBD1 | TRBJ2-3 | TRBV5-4 | once | CASSFPDRGDTQYF | TGTGCCAGCAGCTTCCCTGACAGGGGGGATACGCAGTATTTT
TRBD1 | TRBJ2-3 | TRBV30 | . | CAWSIDRVGTDTQYF | TGTGCCTGGAGTATAGACAGGGTAGGAACAGATACGCAGTATTTT
TRBD1 | TRBJ2-7 | TRBV19 | . | CASSDRGWYEQYF | TGTGCCAGTAGTGACAGGGGGTGGTACGAGCAGTACTTC